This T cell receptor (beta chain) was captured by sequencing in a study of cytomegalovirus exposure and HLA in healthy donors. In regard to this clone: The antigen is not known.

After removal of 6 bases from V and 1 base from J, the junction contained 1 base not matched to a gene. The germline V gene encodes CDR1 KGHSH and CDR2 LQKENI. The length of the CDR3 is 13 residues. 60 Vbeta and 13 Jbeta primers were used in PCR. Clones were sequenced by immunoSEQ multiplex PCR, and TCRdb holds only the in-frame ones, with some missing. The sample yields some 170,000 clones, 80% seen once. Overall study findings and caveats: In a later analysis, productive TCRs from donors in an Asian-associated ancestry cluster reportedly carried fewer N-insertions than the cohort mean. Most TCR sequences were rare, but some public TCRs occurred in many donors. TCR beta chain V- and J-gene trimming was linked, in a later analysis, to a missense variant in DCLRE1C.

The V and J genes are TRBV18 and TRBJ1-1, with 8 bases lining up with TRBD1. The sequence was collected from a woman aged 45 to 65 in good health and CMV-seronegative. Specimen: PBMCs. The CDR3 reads CASSTGGNTEAFF. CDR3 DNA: TGTGCCAGCTCCACAGGGGGGAACACTGAAGCTTTCTTT.